One and the same sample provided the 32 T cell receptor beta chains below, sequenced in a study of T cells in Graves' hyperthyroidism and ophthalmopathy. Amplified regions were TCR beta CDR3 sequences from RNA transcripts. In the first-round RT-PCR of the TCR CDR3, the HTBI primer set was used. MiXCR, applied by TCRdb to the multiplex PCR reads, yields one record per CDR3 protein. Among about 380,000 distinct CDR3 sequences listed, 14% were seen once. The sequencing sample was made of blood. The receptor source for this set is a woman between 55 and 75 years old with Graves' hyperthyroidism.

Ten or more counts support this clonotype. The chain couples TRBV5-1 to TRBJ2-7; 14 bases match TRBD2. The V and J ends lost 4 bases and 4 bases, in that order; junction bases with no gene match: 7. The CDR3 has 16 residues. The germline CDR1 and CDR2 sequences are SGHRS and YFSETQ. This CDR3 reads CASSTGTSGSWYEQYF. CDR3 DNA: TGCGCCAGCAGCACAGGGACTAGCGGGAGTTGGTACGAGCAGTACTTC.

This clonotype was seen a single time. This chain connects TRBV29-1 to TRBJ2-7, with D maybe TRBD1 (5 bases). Trimming took off 1 base at V and 0 bases at J, with 7 bases between the two ends. The CDR3 spans 13 residues. Per the germline V gene, CDR1 is SQVTM and CDR2 is ANQGSEA. The CDR3 sequence: CSVEVDSSYEQYF. The CDR3 DNA follows: TGCAGCGTTGAAGTCGACAGCTCCTACGAGCAGTACTTC.

In its sample, this clonotype was seen many times. V is TRBV12-3 or TRBV12-4 and J is TRBJ2-7, with D hard to call. V dropped 1 base and J dropped 4 bases, with 11 bases sitting between them. There are 14 residues in the CDR3. CDR3: CASSLGTMAYEQYF. In nucleotides, the CDR3 is TGTGCCAGCAGTTTAGGGACGATGGCTTACGAGCAGTACTTC.

This clonotype showed up just once. This chain joins TRBV11-2 and TRBJ2-1; 12 bases align to TRBD2. CDR1 and CDR2 (germline): SGHAT, FQNNGV. Trimming cost V 4 bases and J 9 bases; bases outside gene matches: 7. The CDR3 covers 15 residues. CDR3 amino acids: CASSWGTSGRFEQFF. DNA for the CDR3: TGTGCCAGCAGCTGGGGGACTAGCGGGCGTTTTGAGCAGTTCTTC.

This clonotype was recorded only once. V is TRBV28 and J is TRBJ2-1; 7 positions agree with TRBD2. V was pared by 4 bases and J by 13 bases, with 7 bases of the junction left unmatched. There are 12 residues in the CDR3. The germline gives CDR1 MDHEN, CDR2 SYDVKM. CDR3 in amino acids: CASSSKGREQFF. The CDR3 bases are TGTGCCAGCAGTTCTAAGGGGAGGGAACAGTTCTTC.

In its sample, this clonotype was seen once. A much bigger clone sits one base away, suggesting this may be a read error. The genes are TRBV12-3 or TRBV12-4 and TRBJ1-2; TRBD1 aligns across 12 bases. V lost 6 bases to trimming and J lost 7 bases; unmatched junction nucleotides: 9. The CDR3 sequence is 15 residues long. The CDR3 loop reads CASSGTGGRLGGYTF. The CDR3 coding sequence is TGTGCCAGCAGCGGGACAGGGGGCAGGTTAGGTGGCTACACCTTC.

In its sample, this clonotype was seen many times. The CDR3 coding sequence is TGTGCCAGCAGTCCCCTACAGGGGTCCAGGTTGGCTGAAGCTTTCTTT. Translated, it gives CASSPLQGSRLAEAFF. This chain connects TRBV12-3 or TRBV12-4 to TRBJ1-1, with 7 bases matching TRBD1. Trimming removed 5 bases from V and 6 bases from J; junction bases left unmatched: 15. The CDR3 length is 16 residues.

V and J are TRBV29-1 and TRBJ1-2; no definite D call. This CDR3 comprises 13 residues. In germline, CDR1 is SQVTM, CDR2 ANQGSEA. Trimming cost V 2 bases and J 8 bases, with 15 bases left between them. CDR3 sequence reads: CSVENSLYTGYTF. The CDR3 DNA is TGCAGCGTTGAAAACAGCCTGTATACGGGCTACACCTTC.

Note on this clonotype: An end of the junction does not agree with germline; a read error may underlie this. The V gene is TRBV6-1, the J gene TRBJ2-5, with D possibly matching TRBD2 (7 bases). CDR3 length: 12 residues. Germline CDR1 is MNHNS and CDR2 is SASEGT. Here the CDR3 DNA reads TGTGCCAGCAGTGAAGTGGGGGGGCGCGGGGACTTC. Its protein product is CASSEVGGRGDF.

This clonotype has more than one count but fewer than ten. The chain links TRBV5-5 to TRBJ2-5; the match to TRBD2 covers 11 bases. The V and J ends lost 0 bases and 6 bases, in that order; junction bases with no gene match: 13. CDR3 length: 18 amino acids. Germline values: CDR1 SGHKS, CDR2 YYEKEE (reference sequence). DNA for the CDR3: TGTGCCAGCAGCTTGGGGCTAGCGGGAGGAGGGAGCGGGAAGACCCAGTACTTC. Translation: CASSLGLAGGGSGKTQYF.

Note on this clonotype: This may stem from a read error, because a much larger clone lies one nucleotide away. J is TRBJ2-5 and V is TRBV28; perhaps TRBD1 as D (6 bases). CDR3 length equals 12 residues. With 4 bases removed from V and 12 bases from J, the gap between germline ends came to 15 bases. Germline CDR1 reads MDHEN; CDR2 reads SYDVKM. This CDR3 is CASSYPQGSKYF. The CDR3 region has the DNA TGTGCCAGCAGTTACCCACAGGGAAGTAAGTACTTC.

This clonotype was detected many times. J is TRBJ1-1 and V is TRBV12-5; D is uncertain. Germline CDR1 LGHNT, CDR2 FRNRAP. Trimming cost V 5 bases and J 5 bases, with 12 bases left between them. The length of the CDR3 is 13 residues. Here the CDR3 reads CASGHSWGTEAFF. CDR3 nucleotide sequence: TGTGCTAGTGGTCATAGTTGGGGAACTGAAGCTTTCTTT.

V usage is TRBV19 and J usage is TRBJ2-1, with no clear D. CDR3 length: 15 amino acids. V gave up 8 bases and J gave up 5 bases, with 19 bases separating them. The V gene's germline CDR1 is LNHDA and CDR2 SQIVND (reference sequence). This CDR3 reads CASSLGWSPHNEQFF. As DNA, the CDR3 is TGTGCCAGTTCCCTGGGGTGGTCCCCGCACAATGAGCAGTTCTTC.

The sample holds a few counts of this clonotype. CDR3 DNA sequence: TGTGCCAGCTCACCGAGGACTAGCGGGGCCGGAAGCACAGATACGCAGTATTTT. It is translated as CASSPRTSGAGSTDTQYF. The rearrangement joins TRBV18 to TRBJ2-3; 12 bases fit TRBD2. CDR1 and CDR2 (germline): KGHSH, LQKENI. The CDR3 contains 18 residues. Germline trimming cut 3 bases from V and 0 bases from J; bases unmatched to any gene: 7.

This clonotype was counted only a few times. The chain carries TRBV20-1 and TRBJ2-2; D may be TRBD2 (7 bases). V was cut by 6 bases and J by 5 bases, with 19 bases left in between. The germline CDR1 and CDR2 sequences are DFQATT and SNEGSKA (reference sequence). This CDR3 contains 15 residues. CDR3 residues: CSAPWGGGGTGELFF. CDR3 sequence (DNA): TGCAGTGCCCCCTGGGGAGGGGGGGGGACCGGGGAGCTGTTTTTT.

In this sample, this clonotype turned up many times. The V call is TRBV18, the J call TRBJ2-7, with 13 bases lining up with TRBD2. The CDR3 length is 16 residues. CDR1 is KGHSH and CDR2 is LQKENI in the germline V gene. Losses at the gene ends were 6 bases for V and 1 base for J; bases not matched to a gene: 6. The DNA for the CDR3 is TGTGCCAGCTCTCCGGGACTAGCGGGAAAGTCCTACGAGCAGTACTTC. Its protein product is CASSPGLAGKSYEQYF.

This clonotype has ten or more counts. The chain uses TRBV18 and TRBJ2-5; D is ambiguous. Germline lookup yields CDR1 KGHSH and CDR2 LQKENI. The CDR3 is 13 amino acids. Trimming left V 4 bases short and J 2 bases short, with 8 bases between. CDR3 sequence reads: CASSRGTQETQYF. The CDR3 nucleotides read TGTGCCAGCTCACGCGGAACACAAGAGACCCAGTACTTC.

This clonotype was recorded many times. The V and J genes are TRBV27 and TRBJ1-1; no firm D call. Per the germline V gene, CDR1 is MNHEY and CDR2 is SMNVEV (reference sequence). Trimming stripped 8 bases from V and 3 bases from J, with 13 bases between. This CDR3 is 13 amino acids long. CDR3 bases: TGTGCCAGCGAGTACTGTCTGGACACTGAAGCTTTCTTT. Protein: CASEYCLDTEAFF.

This clonotype has more than one count but fewer than ten. The chain joins TRBV27 to TRBJ2-6, with TRBD1 matching 7 bases. Germline V gives CDR1 MNHEY, CDR2 SMNVEV (reference sequence). This CDR3 region has 17 residues. Germline trimming cut 6 bases from V and 0 bases from J; bases unmatched to any gene: 8. The CDR3 loop reads CASRSDRVVSGANVLTF. The DNA of the CDR3 is TGTGCCAGCAGAAGCGACAGGGTAGTCTCTGGGGCCAACGTCCTGACTTTC.

This clonotype appeared many times. The chain has TRBV30 and TRBJ2-1; D may be TRBD2 (5 bases). The germline gives CDR1 GTSNPN, CDR2 SVGIG (reference sequence). Trimming took off 2 bases at V and 6 bases at J, with 8 bases between the two ends. The CDR3 sequence is 12 residues long. The CDR3 DNA is TGTGCCTGGAGTAGCGGAGTCAATGAGCAGTTCTTC. Translated: CAWSSGVNEQFF.

This clonotype was counted only a few times. A much bigger clone sits one base away, suggesting this may be a read error. This chain connects TRBV20-1 to TRBJ2-7, with TRBD2 matching 16 bases. The end of the DNA fits TRBJ2-1 better, so the J call may be wrong. Germline assignment: CDR1 DFQATT and CDR2 SNEGSKA (reference sequence). CDR3 size: 19 residues. The CDR3 DNA follows: TGCAGTGCTAGGTTCTCGGGACTAGCGGGAGGGACCCTCTCCTACGAGCAGTTCTTC. This gives the protein CSARFSGLAGGTLSYEQFF.

This clonotype was found many times. This chain connects TRBV4-1 to TRBJ1-1, with 7 bases that match TRBD1. Germline loops: CDR1 MGHRA, CDR2 YSYEKL. V lost 4 bases, J lost 0 bases, and 11 bases stayed unmatched. CDR3 length: 17 amino acids. CDR3 nucleotide sequence: TGCGCCAGCAGCCCGAGCCCGGGACAGATCATGAACACTGAAGCTTTCTTT. Its translation: CASSPSPGQIMNTEAFF.

The chain uses TRBV5-1 and TRBJ2-5; 7 nucleotides agree with TRBD1. Per the germline V gene, CDR1 is SGHRS and CDR2 is YFSETQ. CDR3 length: 15 amino acids. Unmatched junction bases numbered 11, after V lost 4 bases and J lost 5 bases. The CDR3 here is CASSAPNRGRETQYF. CDR3 DNA sequence: TGCGCCAGCAGCGCCCCTAACAGGGGAAGGGAGACCCAGTACTTC.

The V gene is TRBV20-1, the J gene TRBJ2-1; 7 nucleotides align to TRBD2. V shed 2 bases and J 6 bases; nucleotides not matched to a gene: 13. Germline-derived CDR1 and CDR2 are DFQATT and SNEGSKA (reference sequence). CDR3 size: 16 residues. The CDR3 here is CSARPWGGGSTNEQFF. The CDR3 DNA reads TGCAGTGCTAGACCCTGGGGGGGGGGTTCCACCAATGAGCAGTTCTTC.

This clonotype was seen repeatedly, ten times or more. V and J are TRBV20-1 and TRBJ2-1; 8 nucleotides line up with TRBD1. V trimming: 0 bases; J trimming: 9 bases; junction bases outside the gene matches: 4. The CDR3 covers 13 residues. Germline V gene sequence: CDR1 DFQATT, CDR2 SNEGSKA (reference sequence). The CDR3 bases are TGCAGTGCTAGAGAAGGGACAGGAACTGAGCAGTTCTTC. It codes for CSAREGTGTEQFF.

This clonotype was found many times. The V and J genes are TRBV20-1 and TRBJ1-3, with 7 positions matching TRBD1. V dropped 3 bases and J dropped 6; count of bases not matched to a gene: 5. Germline V gene sequence: CDR1 DFQATT, CDR2 SNEGSKA (reference sequence). The CDR3 totals 13 residues. CDR3 in amino acids: CSARAGGENTIYF. The CDR3, as DNA: TGCAGTGCTAGGGCAGGGGGGGAAAACACCATATATTTT.

V gene TRBV6-1 combines with J gene TRBJ2-5; TRBD2 matches 8 bases. Germline trimming cut 6 bases from V and 5 bases from J; bases unmatched to any gene: 8. This CDR3 comprises 14 residues. CDR1 and CDR2 from the germline V gene are MNHNS and SASEGT. CDR3 coding DNA: TGTGCCAGCAGAAACCCGGGGGGGGACGAGACCCAGTACTTC. Translating it yields CASRNPGGDETQYF.

This clonotype was found many times. The chain carries TRBV7-8 and TRBJ2-7; TRBD1 matches at 9 bases. V shed 1 base and J 6 bases; nucleotides not matched to a gene: 4. This CDR3 spans 14 amino acids. The germline V gene encodes CDR1 SGHVS and CDR2 FQNEAQ. The CDR3 nucleotides read TGTGCCAGCAGCTTAGTTGAACAGGGGGCCGAGCAGTACTTC. Translating gives CASSLVEQGAEQYF.

Ten or more counts support this clonotype. V and J are TRBV28 and TRBJ2-5, with D unclear. CDR3 length: 13 residues. Germline CDR1 is MDHEN and CDR2 is SYDVKM. The V end was cut by 6 bases, the J end by 4 bases, with 12 bases between. The CDR3 region has the DNA TGTGCCAGCAGCTCAGAAAGGAGAGAGACCCAGTACTTC. Translating gives CASSSERRETQYF.

This clonotype was seen repeatedly, ten times or more. For the CDR3, the DNA is TGTGCCAGCAGCTTAGCGGGGACAGGGTACGATGGCTACACCTTC. Encoded protein: CASSLAGTGYDGYTF. The chain employs TRBV11-2 and TRBJ1-2; 9 bases are shared with TRBD1. V lost 1 base and J lost 6; bases outside the gene matches: 6. This CDR3 spans 15 amino acids. The germline gives CDR1 SGHAT, CDR2 FQNNGV. The whole variable domain, remainder taken from reference TRBV11-2 and TRBJ1-2, is EAGVAQSPRYKIIEKRQSVAFWCNPISGHATLYWYQQILGQGPKLLIQFQNNGVVDDSQLPKDRFSAERLKGVDSTLKIQPAKLEDSAVYLCASSLAGTGYDGYTFGSGTRLTVV.

This clonotype was picked up many times. CDR3 sequence reads: CASSLWASGGYNEQFF. DNA of the CDR3: TGTGCCAGCAGTTTATGGGCTAGCGGGGGCTACAATGAGCAGTTCTTC. The chain recombines TRBV28 with TRBJ2-1, with 10 bases fitting TRBD2. V shed 0 bases, J shed 3 bases, and the junction held 2 bases outside the gene matches. Germline V lookup: CDR1 MDHEN, CDR2 SYDVKM. The CDR3 length is 16 residues.

The chain carries TRBV24-1 and TRBJ2-1; 12 bases fit TRBD2. Trimming removed 5 bases from V and 1 base from J; junction bases left unmatched: 2. The CDR3 length is 16 residues. CDR1 and CDR2 from the germline V gene are KGHDR and SFDVKD. The CDR3 nucleotides are TGTGCCACCAGTGGCCTAGCGGGAGGGTCCTACAATGAGCAGTTCTTC. It encodes CATSGLAGGSYNEQFF.